Below, 26 T cell receptor beta chains from the same sample are listed, as sequenced in a study of technical replicates of blood from a handful of donors. Produced via immunoSEQ multiplex PCR; TCRdb's table is partial and in-frame only. Here the sample spans some 49,000 clones, 92% being singletons. The sample taken for sequencing was PBMCs. All receptors derive from a human donor in good health. Some clones in this sample may be carry-over from other donors' samples.

In its sample, this clone was seen once. V is TRBV6-5 and J is TRBJ1-2; unclear D gene. V lost 5 bases and J 4 bases, leaving 14 bases between the germline ends. Germline CDR1 and CDR2: MNHEY and SVGAGI. The CDR3 is 14 amino acids. The CDR3 bases are TGTGCCAGCAGTCCCTCCAGTCGAACCTATGGCTACACCTTC. The encoded protein is CASSPSSRTYGYTF.

The chain employs TRBV13 and TRBJ2-5; unclear D gene. The V end lost 4 bases, the J end lost 5 bases, and 20 bases lay between the germline ends. The CDR3 covers 16 residues. Germline V gene data show CDR1 as PRHDT and CDR2 as FYEKMQ (reference sequence). CDR3 amino acids: CASSSESLGGVETQYF. The DNA of the CDR3 is TGTGCCAGCAGCTCTGAGTCGCTTGGTGGTGTGGAGACCCAGTACTTC.

J is TRBJ1-2 and V is TRBV4-2; 9 bases align to TRBD1. V lost 4 bases, J lost 6 bases, and 6 bases stayed unmatched. The CDR3 extends over 14 amino acids. In germline, CDR1 is LGHNA, CDR2 YNFKEQ. The CDR3 region has the DNA TGTGCCAGCAGCCGGCCAACAGGGGGCGATGGCTACACCTTC. It encodes CASSRPTGGDGYTF.

The chain combines TRBV30 with TRBJ2-2, with TRBD2 identical over 7 bases. CDR3 length: 11 amino acids. Germline V gene sequence: CDR1 GTSNPN, CDR2 SVGIG (reference sequence). CDR3 nucleotide sequence: TGTGGGGGGAGGGGCGGCGGGGAGCTGTTTTTT. Translated, it gives CGGRGGGELFF. Variable domain in full (rest from reference TRBV30 and TRBJ2-2): SQTIHQWPATLVQPVGSPLSLECTVEGTSNPNLYWYRQAAGRGLQLLFYSVGIGQISSEVPQNLSASRPQDRQFILSSKKLLLSDSGFYLCGGRGGGELFFGEGSRLTVL.

The V call is TRBV7-8, the J call TRBJ1-2, with TRBD1 matching 7 bases. The junction had 13 bases not matched to a gene; V was cut back by 5 bases and J by 4 bases. The CDR3 length is 16 residues. CDR1 is SGHVS and CDR2 is FQNEAQ in the germline V gene. The CDR3 sequence: CASSPQPRGQVYGYTF. CDR3 DNA: TGTGCCAGCAGCCCTCAACCAAGGGGGCAGGTCTATGGCTACACCTTC.

The chain employs TRBV12-5 and TRBJ2-6; maybe TRBD1 (6 bases). Germline V gene sequence: CDR1 LGHNT, CDR2 FRNRAP. Trimming stripped 1 base from V and 4 bases from J, with 11 bases between. This CDR3 is 16 amino acids long. The CDR3 loop reads CASGLGQGTGANVLTF. CDR3 nucleotide sequence: TGTGCTAGTGGTTTGGGGCAGGGGACAGGGGCCAACGTCCTGACTTTC.

The V gene is TRBV7-2, the J gene TRBJ2-5; possibly TRBD2 for D (5 bases). CDR1 is SGHTA and CDR2 is FQGNSA in the germline V gene. V lost 4 bases and J lost 2, with 11 bases in between. CDR3 length equals 14 residues. The CDR3 DNA reads TGTGCCAGCAGCTCCGAGAGACTACAAGAGACCCAGTACTTC. It translates to CASSSERLQETQYF.

As DNA, the CDR3 is TGTGCCAGCAGCCTCGGACTAGCGGGAGAGACCCAGTACTTC. Protein: CASSLGLAGETQYF. V and J are TRBV2 and TRBJ2-5, with 11 bases identical to TRBD2. CDR3 length: 14 amino acids. The ends lost 6 bases at V and 4 bases at J; junction bases unmatched: 4. CDR1 SNHLY and CDR2 FYNNEI come from the germline V gene.

The chain carries TRBV7-9 and TRBJ1-1, with 8 positions matching TRBD1. CDR1 is SEHNR, CDR2 FQNEAQ, per germline (reference sequence). V was clipped by 3 bases and J by 4 bases; unmatched bases: 1. The CDR3 has 13 amino acids. The CDR3, as DNA: TGTGCCAGCAGCTTTGGACAGGGCACTGAAGCTTTCTTT. Protein sequence: CASSFGQGTEAFF. Full variable domain (missing parts from reference TRBV7-9 and TRBJ1-1): DTGVSQNPRHKITKRGQNVTFRCDPISEHNRLYWYRQTLGQGPEFLTYFQNEAQLEKSRLLSDRFSAERPKGSFSTLEIQRTEQGDSAMYLCASSFGQGTEAFFGQGTRLTVV.

The rearrangement joins TRBV4-2 to TRBJ2-5; the D is unclear. The V end lost 1 base, the J end lost 0 bases, and 9 bases lay between the germline ends. CDR1 is LGHNA and CDR2 is YNFKEQ in the germline V gene. The CDR3 covers 15 residues. The CDR3 is CASSQANDYQETQYF. DNA of the CDR3: TGTGCCAGCAGCCAAGCCAACGACTACCAAGAGACCCAGTACTTC.

V is TRBV30 and J is TRBJ2-1; 10 bases line up with TRBD2. The CDR3 runs to 15 residues. Trimming took 3 bases from V and 2 from J; bases not matched to a gene: 4. The germline gives CDR1 GTSNPN, CDR2 SVGIG (reference sequence). CDR3 in DNA: TGTGCCTGGAGGGTGGGGACTAGCGCCTACAATGAGCAGTTCTTC. Amino acid sequence: CAWRVGTSAYNEQFF.

The chain combines TRBV30 with TRBJ1-5; D gene ambiguous. With 1 base removed from V and 6 bases from J, the gap between germline ends came to 13 bases. The CDR3 runs to 14 residues. The germline gives CDR1 GTSNPN, CDR2 SVGIG (reference sequence). Here the CDR3 DNA reads TGTGCCTGGAGTGGAGGCCGAATAGGTCAGCCCCAGCATTTT. The encoded protein is CAWSGGRIGQPQHF.

V and J are TRBV27 and TRBJ2-6; D is perhaps TRBD2 (6 bases). V lost 10 bases, J lost 1 base, and 14 bases lay in between. Looked up from germline, CDR1 is MNHEY and CDR2 is SMNVEV (reference sequence). The CDR3 covers 15 residues. The CDR3 is CATTPLASGANVLTF. The CDR3 nucleotides are TGTGCCACCACCCCCCTAGCGTCTGGGGCCAACGTCCTGACTTTC.

The chain joins TRBV11-2 to TRBJ2-7; TRBD2 agrees at 10 bases. There are 15 residues in the CDR3. The V gene end was trimmed by 6 bases and the J gene end by 3 bases; junction bases not matched to a gene: 8. Germline V gene lookup returns CDR1 SGHAT and CDR2 FQNNGV. CDR3 protein: CASRALAGVFYEQYF. DNA for the CDR3: TGTGCCAGCAGGGCCCTAGCGGGAGTCTTCTACGAGCAGTACTTC.

The rearrangement links TRBV19 to TRBJ1-2; D gene uncertain. Germline V CDR1 and CDR2: LNHDA, SQIVND (reference sequence). CDR3 length: 13 amino acids. V shed 8 bases and J shed 4 bases, with 14 bases lying between them. The CDR3: CASSREVGYGYTF. The CDR3 DNA follows: TGTGCCAGTTCGAGGGAGGTGGGCTATGGCTACACCTTC.

CDR3 DNA: TGTGCCAGCAGCCAAGATGCCAGACAAGAGCAGTACTTC. This encodes CASSQDARQEQYF. This chain joins TRBV4-2 and TRBJ2-7; D is uncertain. This CDR3 spans 13 amino acids. Germline-derived CDR1 and CDR2 are LGHNA and YNFKEQ. V was pared by 0 bases and J by 7 bases, with 10 bases between.

The chain links TRBV6-6 to TRBJ2-7; 10 nucleotides agree with TRBD1. V lost 5 bases and J lost 7; bases outside the gene matches: 8. CDR3 size: 14 residues. Germline V gene lookup returns CDR1 MNHNY and CDR2 SVGAGI (reference sequence). The CDR3 is CASSAGTGVREQYF. CDR3 nucleotides: TGTGCCAGCAGTGCCGGGACAGGGGTGAGGGAGCAGTACTTC.

V and J are TRBV7-8 and TRBJ2-7, with 10 bases aligning to TRBD2. Germline V gene lookup returns CDR1 SGHVS and CDR2 FQNEAQ. CDR3 length equals 15 residues. Trimming took 5 bases from V and 5 from J; bases not matched to a gene: 9. CDR3 protein: CASSPILAGHDEQYF. CDR3 bases: TGTGCCAGCAGCCCCATACTAGCGGGGCACGACGAGCAGTACTTC. Using reference TRBV7-8 and TRBJ2-7 for the parts outside the CDR3, the full variable domain is GAGVSQSPRYKVAKRGQDVALRCDPISGHVSLFWYQQALGQGPEFLTYFQNEAQLDKSGLPSDRFFAERPEGSVSTLKIQRTQQEDSAVYLCASSPILAGHDEQYFGPGTRLTVT.

The chain employs TRBV5-4 and TRBJ1-1, with 10 nucleotides matching TRBD1. The junction had 8 bases not matched to a gene; V was cut back by 0 bases and J by 0 bases. Germline V gene sequence: CDR1 SGHNT, CDR2 YYREEE (reference sequence). The CDR3 has 18 residues. The CDR3 region has the DNA TGTGCCAGCAGCTTGGGAGCCGGGACAGGGGCCATGAACACTGAAGCTTTCTTT. It encodes CASSLGAGTGAMNTEAFF.

The rearrangement joins TRBV4-1 to TRBJ2-2; D perhaps matches TRBD1 (6 bases). This CDR3 spans 15 amino acids. The germline CDR1 and CDR2 sequences are MGHRA and YSYEKL. V was shortened by 1 base and J by 0 bases, with 6 bases between the two germline ends. Here the CDR3 DNA reads TGCGCCAGCAGCCAAGGGACAGCGAACACCGGGGAGCTGTTTTTT. Residues: CASSQGTANTGELFF.

This clone was counted a single time. This chain links TRBV5-4 with TRBJ2-5; TRBD2 aligns across 8 bases. CDR1 and CDR2 (germline): SGHNT, YYREEE (reference sequence). This CDR3 comprises 13 residues. J gave up 5 bases and V 7 bases, and 7 bases lay outside the gene matches. The DNA of the CDR3 is TGTGCCAGCGTTCGGGGGGGCTTGGAGACCCAGTACTTC. As protein: CASVRGGLETQYF.

The gene calls are TRBV30 and TRBJ2-7; 9 bases align to TRBD1. The CDR3 has 12 amino acids. V lost 7 bases and J lost 0; bases outside the gene matches: 1. Per germline, CDR1 GTSNPN and CDR2 SVGIG (reference sequence). The CDR3 loop is CALDRGSYEQYF. The CDR3 DNA is TGTGCCTTGGACAGGGGCTCCTACGAGCAGTACTTC. The variable domain in full, with the rest retrieved from reference TRBV30 and TRBJ2-7, is SQTIHQWPATLVQPVGSPLSLECTVEGTSNPNLYWYRQAAGRGLQLLFYSVGIGQISSEVPQNLSASRPQDRQFILSSKKLLLSDSGFYLCALDRGSYEQYFGPGTRLTVT.

Note on this clone: The junction does not match germline at one end; this may be a read error. The chain links TRBV6-1 to TRBJ1-2; TRBD1 is a possible D gene (5 bases). The CDR3 consists of 13 residues. The germline CDR1 and CDR2 sequences are MNHNS and SASEGT. CDR3 protein: CASSAIAGGSRAF. The CDR3 DNA is TGTGCCAGCAGTGCGATTGCGGGGGGATCCCGCGCCTTC.

The V and J genes are TRBV1 and TRBJ1-3; the tabulated D call, TRBD1, remains unverified against the DNA. TRBV1 is a recognized pseudogene. The CDR3 loop spans 16 amino acids. CDR3 protein: CTSGADSSGDGNTIYF. CDR3 sequence (DNA): TGCACCAGCGGTGCTGACAGTTCCGGAGATGGAAACACCATATATTTT.

The J gene is TRBJ2-3, the V gene TRBV7-9; 12 bases fit TRBD2. This CDR3 has 18 residues. After removal of 2 bases from V and 3 bases from J, the junction contained 9 bases not matched to a gene. Germline V gene data show CDR1 as SEHNR and CDR2 as FQNEAQ (reference sequence). CDR3 sequence (DNA): TGTGCCAGCAGCTTAAGGCTAGCGGGGGGGCCACGGACAGATACGCAGTATTTT. It translates to CASSLRLAGGPRTDTQYF.

The chain links TRBV6-1 to TRBJ2-4; TRBD2 is a possible D gene (5 bases). Germline assignment: CDR1 MNHNS and CDR2 SASEGT. The CDR3 is 15 residues long. V shed 0 bases and J shed 7 bases, with 13 bases lying between them. CDR3 sequence: CASSEALPPGNIQYF. The CDR3 DNA follows: TGTGCCAGCAGTGAAGCTCTCCCTCCGGGGAACATTCAGTACTTC.